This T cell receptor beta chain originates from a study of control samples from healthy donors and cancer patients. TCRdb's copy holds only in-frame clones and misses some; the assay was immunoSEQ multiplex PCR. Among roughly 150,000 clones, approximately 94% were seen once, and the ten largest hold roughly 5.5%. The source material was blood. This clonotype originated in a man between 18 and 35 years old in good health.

The CDR3 coding sequence is TGCAGCGTTGCGGAGACAGCAGCCCAAGATACGCAGTATTTT. Its translation: CSVAETAAQDTQYF. This chain connects TRBV29-1 to TRBJ2-3; weak D call: TRBD1 (5 bases). In germline, CDR1 is SQVTM, CDR2 ANQGSEA. This CDR3 is 14 amino acids long. Trimming removed 4 bases from V and 5 bases from J, with 16 bases in between.